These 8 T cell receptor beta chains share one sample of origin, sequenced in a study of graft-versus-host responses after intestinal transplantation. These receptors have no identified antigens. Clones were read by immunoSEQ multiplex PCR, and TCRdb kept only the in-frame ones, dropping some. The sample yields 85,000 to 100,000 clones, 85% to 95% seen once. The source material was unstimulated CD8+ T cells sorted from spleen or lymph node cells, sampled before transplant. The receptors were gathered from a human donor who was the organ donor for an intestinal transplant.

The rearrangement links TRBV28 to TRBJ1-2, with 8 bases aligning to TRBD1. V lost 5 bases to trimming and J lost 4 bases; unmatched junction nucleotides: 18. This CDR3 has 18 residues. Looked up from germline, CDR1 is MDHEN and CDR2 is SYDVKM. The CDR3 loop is CASSPLSLRTGPVYGYTF. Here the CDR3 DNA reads TGTGCCAGCAGTCCCCTTAGTCTCCGGACAGGGCCAGTCTATGGCTACACCTTC.

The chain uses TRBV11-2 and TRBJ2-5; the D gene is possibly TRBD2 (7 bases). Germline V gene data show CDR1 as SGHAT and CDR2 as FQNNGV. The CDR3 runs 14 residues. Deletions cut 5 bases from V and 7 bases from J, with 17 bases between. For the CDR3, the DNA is TGTGCCAGCAGCGCAGGACCGGGGGGCGGGACCCAGTACTTC. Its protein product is CASSAGPGGGTQYF.

This CDR3 is CASSLFTGGGSYNEQFF. The CDR3 bases are TGTGCCAGCAGCCTATTCACAGGGGGCGGCTCCTACAATGAGCAGTTCTTC. This chain uses TRBV27 with TRBJ2-1; TRBD1 agrees at 9 bases. The CDR3 sequence is 17 residues long. Germline CDR1 and CDR2: MNHEY and SMNVEV (reference sequence). After removal of 6 bases from V and 0 bases from J, the junction contained 9 bases not matched to a gene.

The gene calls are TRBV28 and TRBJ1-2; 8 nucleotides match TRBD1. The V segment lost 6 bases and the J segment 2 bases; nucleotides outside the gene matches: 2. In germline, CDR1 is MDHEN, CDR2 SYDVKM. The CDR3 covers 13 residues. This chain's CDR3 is CASSRTGNYGYTF. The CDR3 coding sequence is TGTGCCAGCAGCCGGACAGGGAACTATGGCTACACCTTC.

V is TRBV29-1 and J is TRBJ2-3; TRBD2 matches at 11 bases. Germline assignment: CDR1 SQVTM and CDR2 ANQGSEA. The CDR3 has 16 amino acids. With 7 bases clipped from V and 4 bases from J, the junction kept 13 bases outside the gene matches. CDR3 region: CSAPTSGIAAADTQYF. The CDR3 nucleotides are TGCAGCGCTCCGACTAGCGGGATTGCGGCGGCAGATACGCAGTATTTT.

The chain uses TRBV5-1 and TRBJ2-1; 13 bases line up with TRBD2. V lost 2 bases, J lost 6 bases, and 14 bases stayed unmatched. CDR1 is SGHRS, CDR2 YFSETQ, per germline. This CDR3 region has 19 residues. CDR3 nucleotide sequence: TGCGCCAGCAGCTTTCCGGGACTAGCGGGACCACCATCTTTCAATGAGCAGTTCTTC. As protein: CASSFPGLAGPPSFNEQFF.

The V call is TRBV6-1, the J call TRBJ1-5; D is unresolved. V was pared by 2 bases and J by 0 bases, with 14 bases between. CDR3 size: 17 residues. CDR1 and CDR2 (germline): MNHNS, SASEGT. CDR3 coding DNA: TGTGCCAGCAGTGAACTAAGGGAGAATTATAGCAATCAGCCCCAGCATTTT. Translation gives CASSELRENYSNQPQHF.

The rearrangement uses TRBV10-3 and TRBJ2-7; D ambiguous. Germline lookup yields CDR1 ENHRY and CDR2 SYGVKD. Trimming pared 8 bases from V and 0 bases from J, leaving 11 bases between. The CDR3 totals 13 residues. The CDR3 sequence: CAIAQVSSYEQYF. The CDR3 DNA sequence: TGTGCCATCGCCCAGGTTAGCTCCTACGAGCAGTACTTC.